The present T cell receptor beta chain was sequenced within a study of blood T cell repertoires in COVID-19. Study information: Samples came from the United States, Italy and Spain, spanning acute and convalescent COVID-19. Sample material is recorded as cDNA or gDNA derived from T cells, B-cell-depleted T cells, or PBMCs.

The method was immunoSEQ multiplex PCR; TCRdb's version includes in-frame clones alone and lacks a portion of them. The sample yields 200,000 to 250,000 clones, 75% to 85% seen once. The Seattle site enrolled patients during active infection and followed them longitudinally. In germline, CDR1 is KGHSH, CDR2 LQKENI. The junction had 3 bases not matched to a gene; V was cut back by 2 bases and J by 8 bases. This CDR3 is 14 amino acids long. The rearrangement uses TRBV18 and TRBJ1-6; 7 bases fit TRBD1. Sequenced sample: peripheral blood. The receptor was isolated from an elderly woman with COVID-19, enrolled during active disease. CDR3 region: CASSPKGADSPLHF. In nucleotides, the CDR3 is TGTGCCAGCTCACCAAAGGGGGCAGATTCACCCCTCCACTTT.